The 20 T cell receptor beta chains below were found in one sample sequenced in a study of blood T cell repertoires in COVID-19. Here immunoSEQ multiplex PCR was the method, and the copy in TCRdb shows in-frame clones only, minus some. Counted here are just over 350,000 clones, roughly 87% occurring once; the ten biggest clones make up 2.5% to 3.5%. Sequenced input: PBMCs or T cells enriched from blood (not recorded which). The receptor source for this set is a woman aged 25-40 years who had recovered from COVID-19.

The V call is TRBV2, the J call TRBJ2-7, with D possibly TRBD2 on 6 matching bases. CDR3 length: 18 residues. V was clipped by 1 base and J by 2 bases, with 21 bases between them. Germline loops: CDR1 SNHLY, CDR2 FYNNEI. As DNA, the CDR3 is TGTGCCAGCAGTGAAGGATTGTCTATAGGGACTCTAACCTACGAGCAGTACTTC. Translated: CASSEGLSIGTLTYEQYF.

The chain joins TRBV10-3 to TRBJ2-7; 8 nucleotides agree with TRBD1. Germline values: CDR1 ENHRY, CDR2 SYGVKD. This CDR3 is 15 amino acids long. The V segment lost 5 bases and the J segment 4 bases; nucleotides outside the gene matches: 10. The CDR3 DNA follows: TGTGCCATCAGTAAAGGGACACAGGGGGGATACGAGCAGTACTTC. Amino acid sequence: CAISKGTQGGYEQYF.

Notes on this clone: Other DNA variants within this sample encode the same CDR3. This rearrangement joins TRBV28 to TRBJ1-4, with D perhaps matching TRBD1 (5 bases). Germline V lookup: CDR1 MDHEN, CDR2 SYDVKM. The CDR3 extends over 14 amino acids. The V and J ends lost 6 bases and 7 bases respectively, with 15 bases between them. As DNA, the CDR3 is TGTGCCAGCAGACGCGACTTAGGGGTTGAAAAACTGTTTTTT. Amino acid sequence: CASRRDLGVEKLFF.

V and J are TRBV30 and TRBJ2-3; D is unclear. Germline CDR1 GTSNPN, CDR2 SVGIG (reference sequence). V was trimmed by 6 bases and J by 0 bases, leaving 10 bases between them. The CDR3 runs to 13 residues. This CDR3 reads CACLIVSTDTQYF. The CDR3 DNA follows: TGTGCCTGCCTTATCGTCAGCACAGATACGCAGTATTTT.

V is TRBV24-1 and J is TRBJ2-1; D might be TRBD1 (6 bases). V was clipped by 3 bases and J by 3 bases, with 17 bases between them. Germline lookup yields CDR1 KGHDR and CDR2 SFDVKD. The CDR3 contains 17 residues. CDR3 sequence: CATSDTPGAGDYNEQFF. In DNA form, the CDR3 reads TGTGCCACCAGTGATACCCCCGGCGCAGGGGACTACAATGAGCAGTTCTTC.

As concerns this clone: Other DNA sequences within the sample encode an identical CDR3. This chain links TRBV5-1 with TRBJ2-3; unclear D gene. In germline, CDR1 is SGHRS, CDR2 YFSETQ. The CDR3 extends over 14 amino acids. With 3 bases removed from V and 1 base from J, the gap between germline ends came to 9 bases. The CDR3 sequence: CASSSRAGTDTQYF. The CDR3 region has the DNA TGCGCCAGCAGCTCGCGCGCCGGCACAGATACGCAGTATTTT.

The genes are TRBV27 and TRBJ1-5; the D gene is possibly TRBD1 (5 bases). From germline, CDR1 is MNHEY and CDR2 SMNVEV (reference sequence). This CDR3 is 14 amino acids long. V was cut by 6 bases and J by 9 bases, with 18 bases left in between. CDR3 amino acids: CASSPDRSFLPQHF. CDR3 nucleotides: TGTGCCAGCAGCCCCGACAGATCCTTTTTGCCCCAGCATTTT.

V and J are TRBV25-1 and TRBJ1-6, with a weak D call TRBD1 (5 bases). V was shortened by 1 base and J by 8 bases, with 18 bases between the two germline ends. This CDR3 is built from 17 residues. Germline V gene lookup returns CDR1 MGHDK and CDR2 SYGVNS. DNA for the CDR3: TGTGCCAGCAGTGAATCAGTGAGCGGGACCCTTGATTCACCCCTCCACTTT. This codes for CASSESVSGTLDSPLHF.

The V call is TRBV7-6, the J call TRBJ2-2; D is possibly TRBD2 (5 bases). The V and J ends lost 6 bases and 1 base respectively, with 12 bases between them. The CDR3 sequence is 15 residues long. Per germline, CDR1 SGHVS and CDR2 FNYEAQ. The CDR3 spells CASRKDAGNTGELFF. The DNA for the CDR3 is TGTGCCAGCAGAAAAGACGCGGGGAACACCGGGGAGCTGTTTTTT.

This chain connects TRBV7-2 to TRBJ2-1; TRBD2 agrees at 10 bases. V lost 5 bases and J lost 3; bases outside the gene matches: 4. CDR3 size: 15 residues. Germline CDR1 is SGHTA and CDR2 is FQGNSA. In DNA form, the CDR3 reads TGTGCCAGCAGCCCACTAGCGGGACTCTACAATGAGCAGTTCTTC. It encodes CASSPLAGLYNEQFF.

The genes are TRBV10-3 and TRBJ2-3, with TRBD2 identical over 12 bases. Trimming took 10 bases from V and 2 from J; bases not matched to a gene: 7. Germline loops: CDR1 ENHRY, CDR2 SYGVKD. The CDR3 consists of 15 residues. In nucleotides, the CDR3 is TGTGCCACCCGCGGGACTAGCGGGTTCACAGATACGCAGTATTTT. It translates to CATRGTSGFTDTQYF.

This clone was counted between two and nine times. The gene calls are TRBV24-1 and TRBJ1-5; D is undetermined. Germline CDR1 is KGHDR and CDR2 is SFDVKD. There are 14 residues in the CDR3. V shed 5 bases and J shed 4 bases, with 11 bases lying between them. The CDR3 loop reads CATSATGVNQPQHF. In nucleotides, the CDR3 is TGTGCCACCAGTGCCACCGGGGTGAATCAGCCCCAGCATTTT.

CDR3 in DNA: TGTGCCAGCAGCGTAACAGGGGAAGGTTACGAGCAGTACTTC. It translates to CASSVTGEGYEQYF. This chain connects TRBV9 to TRBJ2-7; the match to TRBD1 covers 7 bases. This CDR3 spans 14 amino acids. Germline CDR1 and CDR2: SGDLS and YYNGEE. V was clipped by 1 base and J by 4 bases; unmatched bases: 5.

CDR3 DNA: TGTGCCAGCAGTTTATCGGCCCTCGTCACCGAGACCCAGTACTTC. Translated: CASSLSALVTETQYF. V is TRBV27 and J is TRBJ2-5; D not certain. V was pared by 0 bases and J by 5 bases, with 13 bases between. The CDR3 spans 15 residues. From germline, CDR1 is MNHEY and CDR2 SMNVEV (reference sequence).

This clone was seen a single time. The rearrangement joins TRBV19 to TRBJ2-1; possible D gene TRBD2, 7 bases. The ends were cut back, 7 bases at V and 0 bases at J, with 16 bases in the middle. CDR1 LNHDA and CDR2 SQIVND come from the germline V gene (reference sequence). This CDR3 is 16 amino acids long. In nucleotides, the CDR3 is TGTGCCAGTAAGGGGGGGGACACTAGCTCCTACAATGAGCAGTTCTTC. Translating it yields CASKGGDTSSYNEQFF.

This chain joins TRBV21-1 and TRBJ2-7; no check of the table's D call, TRBD1, against the DNA was made. TRBV21-1 is a documented pseudogene. The CDR3 length is 16 residues. The CDR3 nucleotides read TGTGCCAGCAGCAATCCTTTAGGGGGTAGTCCCTACGAGCAGTACTTC. This gives the protein CASSNPLGGSPYEQYF.

The V and J genes are TRBV3-1 (or the pseudogene TRBV3-2) and TRBJ1-1, with D unresolved. V was shortened by 11 bases and J by 0 bases, with 13 bases between the two germline ends. In germline, CDR1 is LGHDT, CDR2 YNNKEL (reference sequence). The CDR3 is made up of 13 amino acids. Here the CDR3 DNA reads TGTGCCTGCGCCCCAACCTTGAACACTGAAGCTTTCTTT. Its protein product is CACAPTLNTEAFF.

The sample holds one count of this clone. The chain couples TRBV30 to TRBJ2-7, with D possibly TRBD2 on 6 matching bases. CDR1 and CDR2 (germline): GTSNPN, SVGIG (reference sequence). The ends were cut back, 0 bases at V and 3 bases at J, with 27 bases in the middle. This CDR3 has 19 residues. The CDR3 loop is CAWSVKQGIWGVGDYEQYF. The CDR3 bases are TGTGCCTGGAGTGTAAAGCAGGGAATTTGGGGGGTAGGGGACTACGAGCAGTACTTC. The full variable domain, its missing parts supplied by reference TRBV30 and TRBJ2-7, is SQTIHQWPATLVQPVGSPLSLECTVEGTSNPNLYWYRQAAGRGLQLLFYSVGIGQISSEVPQNLSASRPQDRQFILSSKKLLLSDSGFYLCAWSVKQGIWGVGDYEQYFGPGTRLTVT.

CDR3 sequence: CASSQVGRGHTDTQYF. The DNA for the CDR3 is TGTGCCAGCAGCCAAGTGGGTCGGGGACACACAGATACGCAGTATTTT. The rearrangement links TRBV3-1 (or the pseudogene TRBV3-2) to TRBJ2-3; a weak D match, TRBD1 (6 bases). The CDR3 covers 16 residues. V lost 1 base and J 2 bases, leaving 13 bases between the germline ends. Germline assignment: CDR1 LGHDT and CDR2 YNNKEL (reference sequence).

The chain carries TRBV4-2 and TRBJ1-2, with D unclear. The V end lost 0 bases, the J end lost 2 bases, and 10 bases lay between the germline ends. The germline V gene encodes CDR1 LGHNA and CDR2 YNFKEQ. The CDR3 contains 15 residues. The CDR3 coding sequence is TGTGCCAGCAGCCAAGAAACCGGTGCCAACTATGGCTACACCTTC. This encodes CASSQETGANYGYTF.